The rows below give T cell receptor beta chains drawn from one sample of a study of CD8+CD57+ T cells in acquired aplastic anemia. One entry per CDR3 protein, called by TCRdb with MiXCR from the reads. The sample yields about 210,000 distinct CDR3 sequences, roughly 33% seen once. The sample taken for sequencing was sorted CD4+, CD8+, or CD8+CD57+ T cells (not recorded which) from PBMCs. These TCRs come from a human donor in good health, serving as a control. Each CDR3 is given with its conserved first and last residue.

TRBV11-1 | CASSLDGGSQETQYF
TRBV6-1 | CASSGLLGLIGQPQHF
TRBV7-3 | CASSLTPNTEAFF
TRBV6-1 | CASSGDRGDYEQYF
TRBV12-3/TRBV12-4 | CASSFDEWGFGSGEDTEAFF
TRBV10-3 | CAIPGPAGSYNEQFF
TRBV11-2 | CASSLSGGDGTEAFF
TRBV2 | CASLYAEGSSYEQYF
TRBV7-8 | CASSKDRDYEQYF
TRBV29-1 | CSVEPDRTEQFF
TRBV5-4 | CASSLDSGVYEQYF
TRBV9 | CASSVSPRTDTQYF
TRBV20-1 | CSARDPTSGTQETQYF
TRBV7-8 | CASLFRGTLLNTEAFF
TRBV28 | CASSLGGSTNSPLHF
TRBV10-3 | CAISAGTGSGSPLHF
TRBV12-3/TRBV12-4 | CASSSGLAGGVDTQYF
TRBV9 | CASSVDGGQGLWETQYF
TRBV24-1 | CATSDLRGGEATNEKLFF
TRBV6-1 | CASSGPWLDNYGYTF
TRBV20-1 | CSANPPGENEKLFF
TRBV30 | CAWGGLRAHRTEAFF
TRBV30 | CAWDRVNTEAFF
TRBV6-5 | CASTRDGTIYF
TRBV5-1 | CASSSRTGGLKLSYEQYF
TRBV20-1 | CSAGVRDRANEKLFF
TRBV9 | CASRPGTARNHEQYF
TRBV6-1 | CASSEVQGAGYEAFF
TRBV6-5 | CASSYSILQGQYF
TRBV12-3/TRBV12-4 | CASSLGGGAKTQYF
TRBV7-9 | CASSLDTRWTGKETQYF
TRBV20-1 | CSARTGTSTDTQYF
TRBV24-1 | CATSDTGLAVNTDTQYF
TRBV20-1 | CSATRQGVDYGYTF
TRBV6-5 | CASSYTDSAGYTF
TRBV5-1 | CASSLFSAESTEAFF
TRBV11-2 | CASSWGQGLEYF
TRBV5-1 | CASSLGTPMDYTF
TRBV2 | CASSGRVSSYDEQFF
TRBV10-3 | CAISPTLAPTDTQYF
TRBV25-1 | CASSLEAGNHETQYF
TRBV15 | CATSRARLIPGELFF
TRBV5-4 | CASSLATASYEQYF
TRBV5-4 | CASSSTSGSFGTQYF
TRBV7-3 | CASSLKPAGGPYEQYF
TRBV15 | CATSRRQGASGEQYF
TRBV7-9 | CASSSENFGTEAFF
TRBV12-3/TRBV12-4 | CASSLSGGFGYTF
TRBV2 | CASSPSVGTNTQYF
TRBV5-1 | CASSLGLGFVEEKLFF
TRBV19 | CASSRGKPGQVVRNNEQFF
TRBV7-9 | CASTFRDEQYF
TRBV29-1 | CSVGVSSGARGSTEAFF
TRBV24-1 | CATSDPGLYNEQFF
TRBV5-5 | CASSPGRTLMETQYF
TRBV29-1 | CSVDDPGRTETQYF
TRBV7-3 | CASSLSPQETQYF